The 23 T cell receptor beta chains reported below all come from one sample, sequenced in a study of control samples from healthy donors and cancer patients. Libraries were prepared by immunoSEQ multiplex PCR; TCRdb keeps only in-frame clonotypes and omits some of them. The sample lists about 410,000 clones, about 93% seen once, with 5.5% to 8% in the top ten. Sequences were obtained from PBMCs. The source of these receptors is a man aged 35 to 55 with head and neck cancer.

The chain is built from TRBV27 and TRBJ2-1; 9 nucleotides agree with TRBD2. The CDR3 loop spans 15 amino acids. With 6 bases clipped from V and 7 bases from J, the junction kept 10 bases outside the gene matches. Germline V lookup: CDR1 MNHEY, CDR2 SMNVEV (reference sequence). This CDR3 reads CASSLRAGGPNEQFF. CDR3 nucleotides: TGTGCCAGCAGCCTCCGGGCGGGAGGGCCTAATGAGCAGTTCTTC.

The genes are TRBV13 and TRBJ1-1; D perhaps matches TRBD1 (5 bases). Germline CDR1 reads PRHDT; CDR2 reads FYEKMQ (reference sequence). Trimming removed 4 bases at V and 3 bases at J, with 9 bases between. There are 13 residues in the CDR3. Written as DNA, the CDR3 is TGTGCCAGCAGCTGGGGAGGGGACACTGAAGCTTTCTTT. The encoded protein is CASSWGGDTEAFF.

The chain combines TRBV3-1 (or the pseudogene TRBV3-2) with TRBJ1-4; TRBD1 matches at 10 bases. V was pared by 1 base and J by 10 bases, with 15 bases of the junction left unmatched. Germline V CDR1 and CDR2: LGHDT, YNNKEL (reference sequence). The CDR3 totals 18 residues. CDR3 DNA sequence: TGTGCCAGCAGCCAAGTGGGGACAGGGGTCACCCGCGGGGGAAAACTGTTTTTT. Residues: CASSQVGTGVTRGGKLFF.

The gene calls are TRBV10-3 and TRBJ2-7, with no clear D. V lost 6 bases and J 1 base, leaving 7 bases between the germline ends. This CDR3 comprises 12 residues. The germline gives CDR1 ENHRY, CDR2 SYGVKD. In DNA, the CDR3 is TGTGCCATCAGGACCCAGTCCTACGAGCAGTACTTC. This sequence encodes CAIRTQSYEQYF.

This clone turned up a few times. J is TRBJ1-5 and V is TRBV27, with 10 bases matching TRBD1. CDR3 length: 15 amino acids. J was trimmed by 4 bases and V by 1 base; bases with no gene match: 1. Germline values: CDR1 MNHEY, CDR2 SMNVEV (reference sequence). For the CDR3, the DNA is TGTGCCAGCAGTTTATGGGGACAGGGGAATCAGCCCCAGCATTTT. Translation gives CASSLWGQGNQPQHF.

Here the CDR3 DNA reads TGTGCCAGCAGCTTACGAAGCACAGGGGGTAACTCCTACGAGCAGTACTTC. It is translated as CASSLRSTGGNSYEQYF. The chain recombines TRBV27 with TRBJ2-7, with 8 bases lining up with TRBD1. The CDR3 has 17 amino acids. In germline, CDR1 is MNHEY, CDR2 SMNVEV (reference sequence). Trimming cost V 6 bases and J 0 bases; bases outside gene matches: 13.

On this clone: Other DNA sequences of this sample code for an identical CDR3. V and J are TRBV28 and TRBJ2-5, with 8 bases fitting TRBD1. Germline CDR1 MDHEN, CDR2 SYDVKM. The junction had 5 bases not matched to a gene; V was cut back by 6 bases and J by 5 bases. The CDR3 has 13 residues. CDR3 nucleotide sequence: TGTGCCAGCAGAACAGGGGGTCAGGAGACCCAGTACTTC. Translating it yields CASRTGGQETQYF.

The CDR3 is CASSASTGNWHEQYF. CDR3 DNA: TGTGCCAGCAGTGCATCGACAGGGAACTGGCACGAGCAGTACTTC. V gene TRBV7-9 combines with J gene TRBJ2-7, with TRBD1 identical over 7 bases. Germline assignment: CDR1 SEHNR and CDR2 FQNEAQ (reference sequence). Trimming took 6 bases from V and 5 from J; bases not matched to a gene: 13. The CDR3 extends over 15 amino acids.

The V gene is TRBV2, the J gene TRBJ1-1, with 7 bases aligning to TRBD1. CDR1 and CDR2 from the germline V gene are SNHLY and FYNNEI. The trim removed 3 bases at V and 1 base at J, leaving 5 bases unmatched. This CDR3 is built from 15 residues. The CDR3 region has the DNA TGTGCCAGCAGTGATAGGAGACAGGGGAACACTGAAGCTTTCTTT. Its protein is CASSDRRQGNTEAFF.

The J gene is TRBJ1-1, the V gene TRBV10-1; D may be TRBD1 (6 bases). The CDR3 runs to 16 residues. The germline V gene has CDR1 WNHNN and CDR2 SYGVQD (reference sequence). V lost 8 bases to trimming and J lost 3 bases, with 22 bases between them. In nucleotides, the CDR3 is TGCGCCAGCCGACAGGCGGTCCCCGAGCGGGACACTGAAGCTTTCTTT. Amino acids: CASRQAVPERDTEAFF.

V and J are TRBV25-1 and TRBJ2-5; D perhaps matches TRBD1 (7 bases). CDR3 length equals 16 residues. Trimming removed 3 bases from V and 7 bases from J, with 21 bases in between. The V gene's germline CDR1 is MGHDK and CDR2 SYGVNS. The CDR3 bases are TGTGCCAGCAGTGACCCCCACAGGGGAGGAGAAGGGACCCAGTACTTC. Its protein is CASSDPHRGGEGTQYF.

This chain links TRBV15 with TRBJ2-5; 10 positions match TRBD2. V lost 5 bases, J lost 1 base, and 7 bases stayed unmatched. Germline CDR1 reads LNHNV; CDR2 reads YYDKDF (reference sequence). This CDR3 comprises 16 residues. This chain's CDR3 is CATSRVSGGPQETQYF. The CDR3 nucleotides read TGTGCCACCAGCCGGGTTAGCGGGGGGCCCCAAGAGACCCAGTACTTC.

The rearrangement uses TRBV19 and TRBJ2-7, with 7 bases matching TRBD1. Trimming at V came to 7 bases and at J to 1 base, leaving 4 bases not matched to a gene. Germline V CDR1 and CDR2: LNHDA, SQIVND (reference sequence). The CDR3 covers 13 residues. CDR3 protein: CASTPQGSYEQYF. Written as DNA, the CDR3 is TGTGCCAGTACTCCACAGGGGTCCTACGAGCAGTACTTC.

The V gene is TRBV5-6, the J gene TRBJ1-5; 8 bases map to TRBD1. The ends lost 4 bases at V and 8 bases at J; junction bases unmatched: 8. Germline CDR1 SGHDT, CDR2 YYEEEE. The CDR3 is 14 amino acids. As DNA, the CDR3 is TGTGCCAGCAGCCCATGGACAGGGCGGGAGCCCCAGCATTTT. Its translation is CASSPWTGREPQHF. The full variable domain, rest sourced from reference TRBV5-6 and TRBJ1-5, is DAGVTQSPTHLIKTRGQQVTLRCSPKSGHDTVSWYQQALGQGPQFIFQYYEEEERQRGNFPDRFSGHQFPNYSSELNVNALLLGDSALYLCASSPWTGREPQHFGDGTRLSIL.

CDR3 region: CASSRVLAGDNYEQYF. The CDR3 DNA sequence: TGCGCCAGCAGCCGTGTACTAGCGGGAGATAACTACGAGCAGTACTTC. The chain combines TRBV5-1 with TRBJ2-7; 11 bases map to TRBD2. J lost 3 bases, V lost 4 bases, and 9 bases had no gene match. The CDR3 runs to 16 residues. Looked up from germline, CDR1 is SGHRS and CDR2 is YFSETQ.

The chain combines TRBV19 with TRBJ1-5, with D possibly matching TRBD1 (6 bases). The CDR3 loop spans 15 amino acids. CDR1 is LNHDA, CDR2 SQIVND, per germline (reference sequence). Trimming cost V 0 bases and J 3 bases, with 9 bases left between them. The CDR3 DNA follows: TGTGCCAGTAGTATAGATGGGACAACCAATCAGCCCCAGCATTTT. Protein: CASSIDGTTNQPQHF.

This clone was picked up one time. The V call is TRBV28, the J call TRBJ2-7; D is perhaps TRBD2 (8 bases). Trimming cost V 8 bases and J 7 bases, with 24 bases left between them. CDR1 is MDHEN and CDR2 is SYDVKM in the germline V gene. The CDR3 totals 15 residues. DNA of the CDR3: TGTGCCAGCGGGACAGAGGGTTCCCGGGGGGGTGAGCAGTACTTC. Translated, it gives CASGTEGSRGGEQYF.

This sequence joins TRBV9 and TRBJ2-3, with a weak D call TRBD1 (6 bases). Trimming pared 0 bases from V and 2 bases from J, leaving 10 bases between. This CDR3 spans 15 amino acids. Germline CDR1 is SGDLS and CDR2 is YYNGEE. Here the CDR3 reads CASSVVVGATDTQYF. CDR3 in DNA: TGTGCCAGCAGCGTAGTGGTGGGGGCCACAGATACGCAGTATTTT.

The rearrangement joins TRBV16 to TRBJ1-5; D perhaps matches TRBD1 (6 bases). V gave up 2 bases and J gave up 2 bases, with 16 bases separating them. The length of the CDR3 is 17 residues. Germline loops: CDR1 KGHSY, CDR2 FQNENV. The chain's CDR3 is CASSQTVGGAGNQPQHF. Written as DNA, the CDR3 is TGTGCCAGCAGCCAAACGGTGGGGGGCGCGGGCAATCAGCCCCAGCATTTT.

The chain employs TRBV11-2 and TRBJ2-1; D gene uncertain. Trimming stripped 7 bases from V and 6 bases from J, with 16 bases between. This CDR3 spans 14 amino acids. Germline lookup yields CDR1 SGHAT and CDR2 FQNNGV. CDR3 sequence: CASITSHVRNEQFF. The CDR3 nucleotides read TGTGCCAGCATCACAAGTCATGTCCGCAATGAGCAGTTCTTC.

The chain employs TRBV28 and TRBJ1-1, with a weak D call TRBD1 (6 bases). V lost 5 bases to trimming and J lost 2 bases, with 18 bases between them. Germline CDR1 and CDR2: MDHEN and SYDVKM. The CDR3 is 16 amino acids. CDR3 in DNA: TGTGCCAGCAGTCTAACCGCGACAGGCGCTAACACTGAAGCTTTCTTT. Translating it yields CASSLTATGANTEAFF.

The chain is built from TRBV28 and TRBJ2-5, with TRBD1 as a possible D gene (6 bases). This CDR3 comprises 14 residues. The germline V and J ends were trimmed by 6 bases and 5 bases, with 16 bases remaining between them. Germline V CDR1 and CDR2: MDHEN, SYDVKM. CDR3 sequence reads: CASSGTSVWETQYF. In nucleotides, the CDR3 is TGTGCCAGCAGCGGGACATCCGTCTGGGAGACCCAGTACTTC.

The J gene is TRBJ1-4, the V gene TRBV3-1 (or the pseudogene TRBV3-2); 7 bases agree with TRBD1. The V gene end was trimmed by 4 bases and the J gene end by 3 bases; junction bases not matched to a gene: 5. Germline values: CDR1 LGHDT, CDR2 YNNKEL (reference sequence). The CDR3 sequence is 15 residues long. CDR3 in DNA: TGTGCCAGCAGCCTAGGGGGCGCGGCTAATGAAAAACTGTTTTTT. Amino acid sequence: CASSLGGAANEKLFF.